A selection of T cell receptor beta chains follows, all from one sample in a study of shared clonotypes between healthy human individuals. TCRdb's copy holds only in-frame clones and misses some; the assay was immunoSEQ multiplex PCR. The sample gives about 2 million clones, approximately 94% of which show up once; about 1.1% is in the top ten. Sequencing used naive CD8+ T cells sorted from blood. These receptors came from a man aged 18 to 29 in good health. The CDR3 runs from the conserved cysteine through the conserved F or W.

v_gene | CDR3aa
TRBV27 | CASSWGQGDEQYF
TRBV5-4 | CASSFFGGRDEQFF
TRBV5-1 | CASSPPSYEQYF
TRBV27 | CASSLEGDNYEQYF
TRBV13 | CASSLVGESSYEQYF
TRBV7-2 | CASSSLRERSTDTQYF
TRBV18 | CASSPRTGSPQETQYF
TRBV11-2 | CASSPGPENYGYTF
TRBV5-3 | CARSLLGQLPEKLFF
TRBV6-1 | CASSEAPGVINSPLHF
TRBV6-1 | CASSEARLAGNNEQFF
TRBV5-1 | CASSPGEGYTF
TRBV13 | CASSLGLAANEQFF
TRBV27 | CASSLSKGNTIYF
TRBV30 | CAWSAGANTGELFF
TRBV6-1 | CASSEGLRHTEAFF
TRBV7-9 | CASSPLGQGHYEQYF
TRBV5-1 | CASSFGSNTGELFF
TRBV19 | CASSINRGTDTQYF
TRBV2 | CASRGDSPYEQYF
TRBV28 | CASSYRSNEKLFF
TRBV5-1 | CASSSLGTSGGTGELFF
TRBV5-1 | CASSPATGIYGYTF
TRBV9 | CASSPGTGDTEAFF
TRBV7-3 | CASSLATGELFF
TRBV29-1 | CSVEGLMGLAFNEQFF
TRBV6-6 | CASSPVPDLFDQPQHF
TRBV27 | CASSLDREEYEQYF
TRBV7-9 | CASSFSVGTDTQYF
TRBV6-1 | CASRSGQPVNQPQHF
TRBV7-6 | CASSPLGRVDQPQHF
TRBV27 | CASSLSAMMGNTIYF
TRBV27 | CASSLTGTGGKAFF
TRBV28 | CASSFRGYNEQFF
TRBV2 | CASTSPQSYEQYF
TRBV4-1 | CASSQDAGVTDTGELFF
TRBV16 | CASGSAGEPNTGELFF
TRBV28 | CASSLEGSAAQETQYF
TRBV4-2 | CASSQVLGVEQFF
TRBV4-1 | CASSHAPGVENEQFF
TRBV4-1 | CASSQDRGTYEQYF
TRBV7-8 | CASSFSRQWGPGYEQYF
TRBV5-4 | CASSLAMAGETQYF
TRBV10-3 | CATVDEHRLNEAFF
TRBV28 | CASSHAREGTDTQYF
TRBV6-5 | CASSYVAGEQYF
TRBV11-2 | CASSFLGTTQETQYF
TRBV30 | CAWSSTVNEQFF
TRBV5-6 | CASSLGQVLNEQFF
TRBV7-8 | CASSWTGITETQYF
TRBV4-1 | CASSRTTGAGELFF
TRBV5-6 | CASSLAGLGTYEQYF
TRBV28 | CASSPGQSGANVLTF
TRBV29-1 | CSVTLGTYEQYF
TRBV27 | CASSTTSGGLGQFF
TRBV7-9 | CASSLGGTYEQYF
TRBV19 | CASSIGPSSYNEQFF
TRBV6-5 | CASSYRGNEQYF
TRBV27 | CASSFNSGVYEQYF